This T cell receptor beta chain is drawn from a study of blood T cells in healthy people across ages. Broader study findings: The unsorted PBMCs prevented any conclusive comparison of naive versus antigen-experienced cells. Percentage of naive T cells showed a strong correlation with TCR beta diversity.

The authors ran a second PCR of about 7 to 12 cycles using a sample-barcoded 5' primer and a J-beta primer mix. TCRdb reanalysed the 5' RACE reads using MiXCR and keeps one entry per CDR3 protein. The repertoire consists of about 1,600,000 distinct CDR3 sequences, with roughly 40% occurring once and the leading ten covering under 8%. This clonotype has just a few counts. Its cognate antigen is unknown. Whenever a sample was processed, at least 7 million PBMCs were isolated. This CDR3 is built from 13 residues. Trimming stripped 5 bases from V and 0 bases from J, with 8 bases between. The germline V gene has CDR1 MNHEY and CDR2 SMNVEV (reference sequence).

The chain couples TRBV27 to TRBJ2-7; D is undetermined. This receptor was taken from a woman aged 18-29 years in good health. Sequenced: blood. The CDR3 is CASSGLLSYEQYF. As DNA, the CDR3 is TGTGCCAGCAGTGGTCTGCTCTCCTACGAGCAGTACTTC.